The 11 T cell receptor beta chains in this list originate from one sample, sequenced in a study of blood T cell repertoires in COVID-19. Generated by immunoSEQ multiplex PCR, the TCRdb table keeps only in-frame clones and is missing some. The data contain fewer than 300,000 clones, 85% to 90% of them singletons. Sequences were obtained from PBMCs or T cells enriched from blood (not recorded which). Receptor source: a man between 18 and 35 years old who had recovered from COVID-19.

This clone showed up just once. The chain employs TRBV6-4 and TRBJ2-5; TRBD2 matches 11 bases. The CDR3 extends over 16 amino acids. V lost 5 bases, J lost 1 base, and 6 bases stayed unmatched. The germline gives CDR1 MRHNA, CDR2 SNTAGT. The CDR3 DNA reads TGTGCCAGCAGTCGACCGGGACTAGCGGTCCAAGAGACCCAGTACTTC. Translation: CASSRPGLAVQETQYF.

The V gene is TRBV6-5, the J gene TRBJ2-5, with TRBD2 as a possible D gene (5 bases). The CDR3 totals 13 residues. Trimming cost V 6 bases and J 3 bases, with 11 bases left between them. Germline V gives CDR1 MNHEY, CDR2 SVGAGI. In DNA, the CDR3 is TGTGCCAGCAGAAGCGGCAGAGAAGAGACCCAGTACTTC. Protein: CASRSGREETQYF.

This chain joins TRBV5-4 and TRBJ1-1; D call uncertain. The CDR3 extends over 15 amino acids. V lost 3 bases and J lost 6, with 18 bases in between. Germline V lookup: CDR1 SGHNT, CDR2 YYREEE (reference sequence). DNA for the CDR3: TGTGCCAGCAGCTCCTATTCCTGGTTGGAGGCTGAAGCTTTCTTT. Its translation: CASSSYSWLEAEAFF. Drawing the rest from reference TRBV5-4 and TRBJ1-1, the complete variable domain is ETGVTQSPTHLIKTRGQQVTLRCSSQSGHNTVSWYQQALGQGPQFIFQYYREEENGRGNFPPRFSGLQFPNYSSELNVNALELDDSALYLCASSSYSWLEAEAFFGQGTRLTVV.

For the CDR3, the DNA is TGCGCCAGCAGCCCGAACCCCGACAGAACTAGCACAGATACGCAGTATTTT. Its translation is CASSPNPDRTSTDTQYF. The chain links TRBV5-1 to TRBJ2-3, with D possibly being TRBD1 (5 bases). Germline CDR1 SGHRS, CDR2 YFSETQ. The CDR3 sequence is 17 residues long. V gave up 4 bases and J gave up 0 bases, with 18 bases separating them.

The chain employs TRBV7-9 and TRBJ2-7, with 7 bases that match TRBD2. The junction had 4 bases not matched to a gene; V was cut back by 5 bases and J by 3 bases. The CDR3 loop spans 13 amino acids. The germline V gene encodes CDR1 SEHNR and CDR2 FQNEAQ (reference sequence). The DNA for the CDR3 is TGTGCCAGCAGCCCAACGGGGGGCTACGAGCAGTACTTC. Translated, it gives CASSPTGGYEQYF.

The chain employs TRBV21-1 and TRBJ2-4; the D segment call TRBD1 is taken from the table without a DNA check. TRBV21-1 counts as a pseudogene. CDR3 length: 17 amino acids. CDR3 protein: CASSKGPPDRAKNIQYF. CDR3 nucleotides: TGTGCCAGCAGCAAAGGACCGCCTGACAGGGCAAAAAACATTCAGTACTTC.

This clone has just one count. The chain carries TRBV10-2 and TRBJ2-7, with TRBD1 matching over 9 bases. The CDR3 covers 13 residues. Germline loops: CDR1 WSHSY, CDR2 SAAADI. J lost 3 bases, V lost 6 bases, and 3 bases had no gene match. CDR3 protein: CASSGTGYYEQYF. CDR3 sequence (DNA): TGCGCCAGCAGCGGGACAGGGTACTACGAGCAGTACTTC.

This clone was seen a single time. The chain employs TRBV7-8 and TRBJ2-3; perhaps TRBD1 as D (6 bases). The CDR3 spans 16 residues. Trimming left V 5 bases short and J 2 bases short, with 17 bases between. Germline V gene lookup returns CDR1 SGHVS and CDR2 FQNEAQ. The CDR3 DNA reads TGTGCCAGCAGCCCGCGCCGGGACAACGACACAGATACGCAGTATTTT. Residues: CASSPRRDNDTDTQYF.

The chain recombines TRBV18 with TRBJ1-5, with 10 bases lining up with TRBD1. Per germline, CDR1 KGHSH and CDR2 LQKENI. The junction had 4 bases not matched to a gene; V was cut back by 4 bases and J by 7 bases. There are 14 residues in the CDR3. In DNA, the CDR3 is TGTGCCAGCTCACTCCGGGACAGGGGCCAGCCCCAGCATTTT. Translated, it gives CASSLRDRGQPQHF.

The chain links TRBV14 to TRBJ2-2; 10 bases line up with TRBD2. CDR1 SGHDN and CDR2 FVKESK come from the germline V gene. This CDR3 has 17 residues. The J segment lost 1 base and the V segment lost 2 bases, leaving 4 bases of the junction unmatched. The CDR3 DNA sequence: TGTGCCAGCAGCCAATATAGGACTAGCGGGAACACCGGGGAGCTGTTTTTT. It codes for CASSQYRTSGNTGELFF.

This clone has only one observation. The V and J genes are TRBV27 and TRBJ2-7; 13 nucleotides match TRBD2. The CDR3 runs to 15 residues. Germline trimming cut 4 bases from V and 2 bases from J; bases unmatched to any gene: 2. The V gene's germline CDR1 is MNHEY and CDR2 SMNVEV (reference sequence). The DNA of the CDR3 is TGTGCCAGCAGTTCAACTAGCGGGAGGGCCTACGAGCAGTACTTC. Amino acids: CASSSTSGRAYEQYF.